Sequencing of this T cell receptor beta chain was carried out in a study of cytomegalovirus exposure and HLA in healthy donors. Use of 60 Vbeta and 13 Jbeta primers characterized the PCR. Profiling relied on immunoSEQ multiplex PCR, and the TCRdb table lists in-frame clones only, not all of them. The top ten clones hold about 1.8% of a sample with more than 100,000 clones, over 60% of them seen once. V lost 5 bases to trimming and J lost 5 bases; unmatched junction nucleotides: 5. Germline lookup yields CDR1 SGHTA and CDR2 FQGNSA. The CDR3 is 13 amino acids. The V and J genes are TRBV7-2 and TRBJ2-5; the match to TRBD2 covers 7 bases. Sequenced input: PBMCs. This TCR derives from a female donor in good health and CMV-seropositive. CDR3 sequence (DNA): TGTGCCAGCAGCCGACTAGCACTGGAGACCCAGTACTTC. This encodes CASSRLALETQYF.